Below, 14 T cell receptor beta chains from the same sample are listed, as sequenced in a study of shared clonotypes between healthy human individuals. The assay was immunoSEQ multiplex PCR, and TCRdb's table has in-frame clones only and misses some. The sample contains approximately 530,000 clones, 95% to 97% of which appear only once. Sequencing used naive CD4+ T cells sorted from blood. The subset was: CD45RA+ positively selected. The origin of the receptors is a woman younger than 45 in good health.

This chain joins TRBV7-7 and TRBJ2-3; D possibly corresponds to TRBD2 (5 bases). This CDR3 comprises 18 residues. Germline CDR1 and CDR2: SSHAT and FNYEAQ (reference sequence). Trimming stripped 1 base from V and 1 base from J, with 18 bases between. In DNA form, the CDR3 reads TGTGCCAGCAGCTTAGGCCCGCCCGCGGGCGGCGGCACAGATACGCAGTATTTT. It translates to CASSLGPPAGGGTDTQYF.

The J gene is TRBJ2-1, the V gene TRBV10-3, with D unclear. The CDR3 runs to 13 residues. CDR1 is ENHRY, CDR2 SYGVKD, per germline. V was shortened by 6 bases and J by 8 bases, with 14 bases between the two germline ends. CDR3 nucleotide sequence: TGTGCCATCAGGGGGATCACCGACGATGAGCAGTTCTTC. Its translation: CAIRGITDDEQFF.

This clone was observed a single time. The genes are TRBV19 and TRBJ2-5, with 7 bases matching TRBD1. This CDR3 spans 15 amino acids. Germline lookup yields CDR1 LNHDA and CDR2 SQIVND (reference sequence). Trimming removed 6 bases from V and 5 bases from J; junction bases left unmatched: 12. CDR3 nucleotide sequence: TGTGCCAGTAGGAATAGGGGGCGCCCCGGTGAGACCCAGTACTTC. This codes for CASRNRGRPGETQYF.

V is TRBV5-1 and J is TRBJ2-7, with 9 nucleotides matching TRBD1. After removal of 3 bases from V and 6 bases from J, the junction contained 7 bases not matched to a gene. The CDR3 is made up of 14 amino acids. CDR1 SGHRS and CDR2 YFSETQ come from the germline V gene. Written as DNA, the CDR3 is TGCGCCAGCAGCTACCAAGGACAGGGGAGCGAGCAGTACTTC. Amino acid sequence: CASSYQGQGSEQYF. The full variable domain, in which reference TRBV5-1 and TRBJ2-7 provide the parts outside the CDR3, is KAGVTQTPRYLIKTRGQQVTLSCSPISGHRSVSWYQQTPGQGLQFLFEYFSETQRNKGNFPGRFSGRQFSNSRSEMNVSTLELGDSALYLCASSYQGQGSEQYFGPGTRLTVT.

The V gene is TRBV5-1, the J gene TRBJ1-1, with TRBD1 matching 8 bases. This CDR3 is 15 amino acids long. Germline V gives CDR1 SGHRS, CDR2 YFSETQ. J was trimmed by 1 base and V by 2 bases; bases with no gene match: 4. The CDR3 loop reads CASSFTTGANTEAFF. In nucleotides, the CDR3 is TGCGCCAGCAGCTTCACGACAGGGGCGAACACTGAAGCTTTCTTT.

This rearrangement joins TRBV18 to TRBJ2-7, with 9 bases fitting TRBD1. CDR1 is KGHSH, CDR2 LQKENI, per germline. J was trimmed by 6 bases and V by 3 bases; bases with no gene match: 6. The CDR3 runs to 14 residues. CDR3 coding DNA: TGTGCCAGCTCACCGGCCCGACAGGGGGGCGAGCAGTACTTC. This translates into CASSPARQGGEQYF.

The chain carries TRBV19 and TRBJ1-2, with D tentatively TRBD1 (5 bases). This CDR3 comprises 13 residues. The germline gives CDR1 LNHDA, CDR2 SQIVND (reference sequence). V gave up 8 bases and J gave up 4 bases, with 14 bases separating them. The CDR3 sequence is CASSWGPSYGYTF. The CDR3 nucleotides are TGTGCCAGTTCATGGGGACCGAGCTATGGCTACACCTTC.

The gene calls are TRBV10-3 and TRBJ2-3, with 7 nucleotides matching TRBD2. This CDR3 is 15 amino acids long. The germline V gene has CDR1 ENHRY and CDR2 SYGVKD. With 10 bases clipped from V and 2 bases from J, the junction kept 12 bases outside the gene matches. The CDR3, as DNA: TGTGCCACCGGGGGTCTAGCGGAGATCACAGATACGCAGTATTTT. It yields the protein CATGGLAEITDTQYF.

The V gene is TRBV7-9, the J gene TRBJ2-7; either TRBD1 or TRBD2 may fit D (5 bases each). The CDR3 is made up of 15 amino acids. Germline V gene sequence: CDR1 SEHNR, CDR2 FQNEAQ (reference sequence). V lost 4 bases, J lost 0 bases, and 13 bases lay in between. The CDR3 sequence is CASSSGTPSSYEQYF. The CDR3, as DNA: TGTGCCAGCAGCTCCGGGACGCCGAGCTCCTACGAGCAGTACTTC.

A remark on this clone: The sample has other DNA sequences that encode this CDR3 too. J is TRBJ1-5 and V is TRBV28; 8 nucleotides align to TRBD1. The germline gives CDR1 MDHEN, CDR2 SYDVKM. The V and J ends lost 6 bases and 2 bases, in that order; junction bases with no gene match: 3. The CDR3 contains 14 residues. CDR3 sequence: CASRKTGGNQPQHF. Here the CDR3 DNA reads TGTGCCAGCAGAAAGACAGGGGGCAATCAGCCCCAGCATTTT.

This chain links TRBV11-2 with TRBJ2-1, with D tentatively TRBD2 (6 bases). The V end lost 5 bases, the J end lost 7 bases, and 15 bases lay between the germline ends. The CDR3 runs 14 residues. Germline lookup yields CDR1 SGHAT and CDR2 FQNNGV. The CDR3 nucleotides are TGTGCCAGCAGCCCCTCCGGGGGTAAGAATGAGCAGTTCTTC. Translated: CASSPSGGKNEQFF. Complete variable domain (other parts from reference TRBV11-2 and TRBJ2-1): EAGVAQSPRYKIIEKRQSVAFWCNPISGHATLYWYQQILGQGPKLLIQFQNNGVVDDSQLPKDRFSAERLKGVDSTLKIQPAKLEDSAVYLCASSPSGGKNEQFFGPGTRLTVL.

V usage is TRBV27 and J usage is TRBJ1-5; D is ambiguous. This CDR3 has 14 amino acids. Germline assignment: CDR1 MNHEY and CDR2 SMNVEV (reference sequence). Trimming removed 6 bases from V and 0 bases from J, with 9 bases in between. CDR3 in amino acids: CASRETDSNQPQHF. The CDR3 bases are TGTGCCAGCAGAGAAACGGATAGCAATCAGCCCCAGCATTTT.

CDR3 amino acids: CSGLTSGRGETQYF. CDR3 in DNA: TGCAGCGGCCTGACTAGCGGGAGAGGGGAGACCCAGTACTTC. The chain links TRBV29-1 to TRBJ2-5; the match to TRBD2 covers 12 bases. The CDR3 runs to 14 residues. Germline assignment: CDR1 SQVTM and CDR2 ANQGSEA. J gave up 5 bases and V 7 bases, and 8 bases lay outside the gene matches.

The rearrangement links TRBV29-1 to TRBJ2-1, with 14 bases identical to TRBD2. The length of the CDR3 is 16 residues. Trimming took 8 bases from V and 4 from J; bases not matched to a gene: 10. Germline CDR1 and CDR2: SQVTM and ANQGSEA. CDR3 sequence: CSLGGLAGVVYNEQFF. CDR3 bases: TGCAGCTTGGGGGGACTAGCGGGAGTCGTTTACAATGAGCAGTTCTTC.